The 30 T cell receptor beta chains given below trace back to one sample, sequenced in a study of T cell responses to AZD1222 COVID-19 vaccine. Assay used: immunoSEQ multiplex PCR; TCRdb lists only in-frame clones, some missing. Of 150,000 to 200,000 clones listed, approximately 92% were seen once; the top ten hold less than 3%. Sequenced here: peripheral blood, sampled on day 0 of AZD1222 vaccination. Every receptor here comes from an adult in good health.

This chain links TRBV28 with TRBJ1-5, with D tentatively TRBD1 (5 bases). The CDR3 spans 15 residues. V shed 6 bases and J shed 6 bases, with 18 bases lying between them. Germline CDR1 and CDR2: MDHEN and SYDVKM. The CDR3 region is CASSLVGPGGQPQHF. In DNA form, the CDR3 reads TGTGCCAGCAGCCTTGTCGGCCCCGGGGGTCAGCCCCAGCATTTT.

This clone appeared once. The rearrangement uses TRBV29-1 and TRBJ2-2; 9 nucleotides match TRBD2. The germline V gene encodes CDR1 SQVTM and CDR2 ANQGSEA. With 7 bases clipped from V and 3 bases from J, the junction kept 12 bases outside the gene matches. There are 16 residues in the CDR3. CDR3 DNA sequence: TGCAGCGCCGGGAGGCGGGAGGGCCTTGACACCGGGGAGCTGTTTTTT. As protein: CSAGRREGLDTGELFF.

The V and J genes are TRBV5-1 and TRBJ2-2, with D perhaps matching TRBD2 (6 bases). The CDR3 runs 16 residues. Germline CDR1 reads SGHRS; CDR2 reads YFSETQ. The ends were cut back, 2 bases at V and 2 bases at J, with 13 bases in the middle. This chain's CDR3 is CASSLARGTNTGELFF. The CDR3 coding sequence is TGCGCCAGCAGCTTAGCACGCGGGACTAACACCGGGGAGCTGTTTTTT. Full variable domain (missing parts from reference TRBV5-1 and TRBJ2-2): KAGVTQTPRYLIKTRGQQVTLSCSPISGHRSVSWYQQTPGQGLQFLFEYFSETQRNKGNFPGRFSGRQFSNSRSEMNVSTLELGDSALYLCASSLARGTNTGELFFGEGSRLTVL.

The chain links TRBV3-1 (or the pseudogene TRBV3-2) to TRBJ1-1, with D possibly matching TRBD1 (5 bases). Trimming took 1 base from V and 6 from J, leaving 18 bases between them. Germline CDR1 reads LGHDT; CDR2 reads YNNKEL (reference sequence). CDR3 length: 16 residues. The CDR3 DNA reads as TGTGCCAGCAGCCAAGTTACAGGAGGGGTCTACGCTGAAGCTTTCTTT. This translates into CASSQVTGGVYAEAFF.

This clone was recorded only once. The chain recombines TRBV6-4 with TRBJ2-5; TRBD2 agrees at 16 bases. V lost 3 bases to trimming and J lost 4 bases; unmatched junction nucleotides: 8. This CDR3 comprises 18 residues. The V gene's germline CDR1 is MRHNA and CDR2 SNTAGT. This CDR3 is CASSEKGTSGRGVETQYF. The CDR3 DNA is TGTGCCAGCAGTGAGAAAGGGACTAGCGGGAGGGGGGTAGAGACCCAGTACTTC.

The chain couples TRBV7-6 to TRBJ2-7; D possibly corresponds to TRBD2 (6 bases). CDR1 is SGHVS and CDR2 is FNYEAQ in the germline V gene. Trimming took off 5 bases at V and 1 base at J, with 12 bases between the two ends. This CDR3 has 14 amino acids. Here the CDR3 reads CASSRGGDSYEQYF. CDR3 DNA sequence: TGTGCCAGCAGCCGGGGAGGAGATTCCTACGAGCAGTACTTC.

This chain joins TRBV10-1 and TRBJ2-2, with 7 bases aligning to TRBD1. There are 15 residues in the CDR3. Per germline, CDR1 WNHNN and CDR2 SYGVQD (reference sequence). Losses at the gene ends were 4 bases for V and 5 bases for J; bases not matched to a gene: 7. The CDR3, as DNA: TGCGCCAGCAGTGCCACAGGGGTTGTGACCGGGGAGCTGTTTTTT. The encoded protein is CASSATGVVTGELFF.

Only a few counts were recorded for this clone. The CDR3 coding sequence is TGTGCCAGCAGTGAGGGGTCAGTGACCTACGAGCAGTACTTC. Its translation: CASSEGSVTYEQYF. The chain combines TRBV6-1 with TRBJ2-7, with D unclear. CDR3 size: 14 residues. Per germline, CDR1 MNHNS and CDR2 SASEGT. Trimming left V 3 bases short and J 2 bases short, with 11 bases between.

This clone was counted a single time. The genes are TRBV7-2 and TRBJ1-5, with D unresolved. The CDR3 contains 15 residues. Germline V lookup: CDR1 SGHTA, CDR2 FQGNSA. V was cut by 1 base and J by 0 bases, with 7 bases left in between. The CDR3 spells CASSLDGNSNQPQHF. DNA for the CDR3: TGTGCCAGCAGCTTAGACGGCAATAGCAATCAGCCCCAGCATTTT.

This chain uses TRBV11-2 with TRBJ2-3, with TRBD1 identical over 8 bases. This CDR3 is 14 amino acids long. V dropped 7 bases and J dropped 1; count of bases not matched to a gene: 4. CDR1 SGHAT and CDR2 FQNNGV come from the germline V gene. The CDR3: CASTQGAGTDTQYF. CDR3 sequence (DNA): TGTGCCAGCACTCAGGGGGCGGGCACAGATACGCAGTATTTT.

V and J are TRBV29-1 and TRBJ2-1; the D gene is possibly TRBD2 (7 bases). CDR1 is SQVTM, CDR2 ANQGSEA, per germline. V was pared by 7 bases and J by 7 bases, with 17 bases between. The CDR3 spans 13 residues. This CDR3 is CSASQGLTNEQFF. DNA of the CDR3: TGCAGCGCCTCACAGGGACTAACAAATGAGCAGTTCTTC.

The chain carries TRBV20-1 and TRBJ2-1; weak D call: TRBD2 (6 bases). The CDR3 loop spans 14 amino acids. V lost 3 bases and J 2 bases, leaving 11 bases between the germline ends. From germline, CDR1 is DFQATT and CDR2 SNEGSKA (reference sequence). CDR3 in DNA: TGCAGTGCTAGTGGCGGGACGGCCTACAATGAGCAGTTCTTC. Translating it yields CSASGGTAYNEQFF.

V usage is TRBV5-1 and J usage is TRBJ2-1, with unresolved D. Trimming removed 0 bases at V and 0 bases at J, with 7 bases between. CDR1 SGHRS and CDR2 YFSETQ come from the germline V gene. The CDR3 totals 15 residues. DNA for the CDR3: TGCGCCAGCAGCTTGGATGATTACTCCTACAATGAGCAGTTCTTC. Encoded protein: CASSLDDYSYNEQFF.

This rearrangement joins TRBV20-1 to TRBJ1-2; 8 bases match TRBD1. Losses at the gene ends were 4 bases for V and 8 bases for J; bases not matched to a gene: 3. This CDR3 is 11 amino acids long. Germline-derived CDR1 and CDR2 are DFQATT and SNEGSKA (reference sequence). CDR3 in amino acids: CSAKQGGGYTF. CDR3 coding DNA: TGCAGTGCTAAACAGGGGGGAGGCTACACCTTC.

A remark on this clone: One junction end does not reproduce the germline sequence, and a read error may be involved. The chain recombines TRBV20-1 with TRBJ1-2; perhaps TRBD1 as D (5 bases). Germline V gene sequence: CDR1 DFQATT, CDR2 SNEGSKA (reference sequence). CDR3 size: 11 residues. The CDR3 DNA is TGCAGTGCTAGAGATGTCCGGGGCCCTTTCTTC. Translating gives CSARDVRGPFF.

The chain is built from TRBV5-1 and TRBJ2-5; D is perhaps TRBD1 or TRBD2 (5 bases each). CDR3 length equals 14 residues. The V gene's germline CDR1 is SGHRS and CDR2 YFSETQ. Trimming left V 2 bases short and J 2 bases short, with 10 bases between. The CDR3 nucleotides read TGCGCCAGCAGCTTCGGGACGTCTCAAGAGACCCAGTACTTC. This sequence encodes CASSFGTSQETQYF. The whole variable domain, remainder taken from reference TRBV5-1 and TRBJ2-5, is KAGVTQTPRYLIKTRGQQVTLSCSPISGHRSVSWYQQTPGQGLQFLFEYFSETQRNKGNFPGRFSGRQFSNSRSEMNVSTLELGDSALYLCASSFGTSQETQYFGPGTRLLVL.

This clone was seen just once. The rearrangement uses TRBV28 and TRBJ1-5; D is unresolved. The V and J ends lost 4 bases and 9 bases respectively, with 7 bases between them. CDR3 size: 11 residues. Germline V CDR1 and CDR2: MDHEN, SYDVKM. CDR3 DNA sequence: TGTGCCAGCAGTTCCGAATGGCCCCAGCATTTT. Translating it yields CASSSEWPQHF. The variable domain in full, with the rest retrieved from reference TRBV28 and TRBJ1-5, is DVKVTQSSRYLVKRTGEKVFLECVQDMDHENMFWYRQDPGLGLRLIYFSYDVKMKEKGDIPEGYSVSREKKERFSLILESASTNQTSMYLCASSSEWPQHFGDGTRLSIL.

The chain is built from TRBV19 and TRBJ1-2; no firm D call. Looked up from germline, CDR1 is LNHDA and CDR2 is SQIVND (reference sequence). The V end lost 3 bases, the J end lost 4 bases, and 9 bases lay between the germline ends. This CDR3 spans 13 amino acids. The CDR3 nucleotides read TGTGCCAGTAGTATTCCCGACTCCTATGGCTACACCTTC. Its translation is CASSIPDSYGYTF.

The CDR3 DNA sequence: TGTGCCAGCAGCTTGGGGGGAACAGGGGGAGAGACCCAGTACTTC. It yields the protein CASSLGGTGGETQYF. The chain uses TRBV5-5 and TRBJ2-5; 8 bases match TRBD1. After removal of 0 bases from V and 4 bases from J, the junction contained 5 bases not matched to a gene. CDR1 is SGHKS, CDR2 YYEKEE, per germline (reference sequence). The CDR3 has 15 residues.

The chain is built from TRBV18 and TRBJ2-3; no firm D call. The CDR3 runs to 17 residues. V lost 0 bases to trimming and J lost 1 base, with 14 bases between them. Germline values: CDR1 KGHSH, CDR2 LQKENI. DNA for the CDR3: TGTGCCAGCTCACCACCGAATTGGAGACAAGGCACAGATACGCAGTATTTT. Its protein product is CASSPPNWRQGTDTQYF.

This clone is a singleton in its sample. V is TRBV27 and J is TRBJ2-3, with D perhaps matching TRBD2 (5 bases). CDR1 and CDR2 (germline): MNHEY, SMNVEV (reference sequence). V gave up 2 bases and J gave up 6 bases, with 15 bases separating them. The CDR3 spans 15 residues. DNA for the CDR3: TGTGCCAGCAGTTTAAATATCGGACTTGGGGATACGCAGTATTTT. Translating gives CASSLNIGLGDTQYF.

V usage is TRBV12-3 or TRBV12-4 and J usage is TRBJ2-7; 7 bases fit TRBD2. V dropped 8 bases and J dropped 4; count of bases not matched to a gene: 5. CDR3 length equals 12 residues. In DNA, the CDR3 is TGTGCCAGCGCACCGGGAGGATACGAGCAGTACTTC. Translating gives CASAPGGYEQYF.

The gene calls are TRBV19 and TRBJ2-2, with D uncertain. This CDR3 spans 15 amino acids. The ends were cut back, 4 bases at V and 1 base at J, with 10 bases in the middle. Germline values: CDR1 LNHDA, CDR2 SQIVND (reference sequence). The chain's CDR3 is CASSKRVRNTGELFF. CDR3 nucleotide sequence: TGTGCCAGTAGTAAAAGGGTACGGAACACCGGGGAGCTGTTTTTT.

The chain couples TRBV19 to TRBJ1-1; D gene unclear. This CDR3 has 13 amino acids. Germline V gives CDR1 LNHDA, CDR2 SQIVND (reference sequence). Trimming shortened V by 3 bases and J by 0 bases, and 5 bases separated the two germline ends. CDR3 protein: CASSMGMNTEAFF. CDR3 bases: TGTGCCAGTAGTATGGGTATGAACACTGAAGCTTTCTTT.

The V and J genes are TRBV29-1 and TRBJ1-2; D remains unclear. The length of the CDR3 is 12 residues. The ends were cut back, 6 bases at V and 4 bases at J, with 12 bases in the middle. Germline-derived CDR1 and CDR2 are SQVTM and ANQGSEA. CDR3 nucleotide sequence: TGCAGCGTGGCCTCGGGAAGCTATGGCTACACCTTC. Translated, it gives CSVASGSYGYTF.

The V gene is TRBV27, the J gene TRBJ2-2; 9 bases line up with TRBD1. Germline values: CDR1 MNHEY, CDR2 SMNVEV (reference sequence). V shed 8 bases, J shed 4 bases, and the junction held 5 bases outside the gene matches. CDR3 length: 14 residues. This chain's CDR3 is CASSWTGATGELFF. The CDR3 bases are TGTGCCAGCTCCTGGACAGGGGCCACCGGGGAGCTGTTTTTT.

The chain is built from TRBV9 and TRBJ1-2; D possibly corresponds to TRBD1 (5 bases). CDR1 SGDLS and CDR2 YYNGEE come from the germline V gene. The CDR3 totals 15 residues. Trimming cost V 4 bases and J 0 bases, with 13 bases left between them. The CDR3 nucleotides are TGTGCCAGCAGCCCCATGGGGGTCGCTAACTATGGCTACACCTTC. Encoded protein: CASSPMGVANYGYTF.

This sequence joins TRBV11-3 and TRBJ1-1, with a possible D match to TRBD1 (5 bases). Germline V gene lookup returns CDR1 SGHNT and CDR2 YENEEA. This CDR3 has 14 residues. The germline V and J ends were trimmed by 5 bases and 6 bases, with 16 bases remaining between them. The CDR3 loop is CASSPVGRASEAFF. The CDR3 DNA is TGTGCCAGCAGCCCGGTTGGCAGGGCATCTGAAGCTTTCTTT.

The J gene is TRBJ2-3, the V gene TRBV18; D gene unclear. Trimming took 0 bases from V and 5 from J, leaving 6 bases between them. Germline lookup yields CDR1 KGHSH and CDR2 LQKENI. This CDR3 region has 13 residues. The CDR3 protein is CASSPPLQDTQYF. The CDR3 DNA reads as TGTGCCAGCTCACCACCCCTTCAAGATACGCAGTATTTT.

This rearrangement joins TRBV30 to TRBJ1-6, with no clear D. This CDR3 spans 13 amino acids. Trimming cost V 1 base and J 11 bases, with 12 bases left between them. Per germline, CDR1 GTSNPN and CDR2 SVGIG (reference sequence). In nucleotides, the CDR3 is TGTGCCTGGAGTGGACGGGGTAACACACCCCTCCACTTT. Translated: CAWSGRGNTPLHF.